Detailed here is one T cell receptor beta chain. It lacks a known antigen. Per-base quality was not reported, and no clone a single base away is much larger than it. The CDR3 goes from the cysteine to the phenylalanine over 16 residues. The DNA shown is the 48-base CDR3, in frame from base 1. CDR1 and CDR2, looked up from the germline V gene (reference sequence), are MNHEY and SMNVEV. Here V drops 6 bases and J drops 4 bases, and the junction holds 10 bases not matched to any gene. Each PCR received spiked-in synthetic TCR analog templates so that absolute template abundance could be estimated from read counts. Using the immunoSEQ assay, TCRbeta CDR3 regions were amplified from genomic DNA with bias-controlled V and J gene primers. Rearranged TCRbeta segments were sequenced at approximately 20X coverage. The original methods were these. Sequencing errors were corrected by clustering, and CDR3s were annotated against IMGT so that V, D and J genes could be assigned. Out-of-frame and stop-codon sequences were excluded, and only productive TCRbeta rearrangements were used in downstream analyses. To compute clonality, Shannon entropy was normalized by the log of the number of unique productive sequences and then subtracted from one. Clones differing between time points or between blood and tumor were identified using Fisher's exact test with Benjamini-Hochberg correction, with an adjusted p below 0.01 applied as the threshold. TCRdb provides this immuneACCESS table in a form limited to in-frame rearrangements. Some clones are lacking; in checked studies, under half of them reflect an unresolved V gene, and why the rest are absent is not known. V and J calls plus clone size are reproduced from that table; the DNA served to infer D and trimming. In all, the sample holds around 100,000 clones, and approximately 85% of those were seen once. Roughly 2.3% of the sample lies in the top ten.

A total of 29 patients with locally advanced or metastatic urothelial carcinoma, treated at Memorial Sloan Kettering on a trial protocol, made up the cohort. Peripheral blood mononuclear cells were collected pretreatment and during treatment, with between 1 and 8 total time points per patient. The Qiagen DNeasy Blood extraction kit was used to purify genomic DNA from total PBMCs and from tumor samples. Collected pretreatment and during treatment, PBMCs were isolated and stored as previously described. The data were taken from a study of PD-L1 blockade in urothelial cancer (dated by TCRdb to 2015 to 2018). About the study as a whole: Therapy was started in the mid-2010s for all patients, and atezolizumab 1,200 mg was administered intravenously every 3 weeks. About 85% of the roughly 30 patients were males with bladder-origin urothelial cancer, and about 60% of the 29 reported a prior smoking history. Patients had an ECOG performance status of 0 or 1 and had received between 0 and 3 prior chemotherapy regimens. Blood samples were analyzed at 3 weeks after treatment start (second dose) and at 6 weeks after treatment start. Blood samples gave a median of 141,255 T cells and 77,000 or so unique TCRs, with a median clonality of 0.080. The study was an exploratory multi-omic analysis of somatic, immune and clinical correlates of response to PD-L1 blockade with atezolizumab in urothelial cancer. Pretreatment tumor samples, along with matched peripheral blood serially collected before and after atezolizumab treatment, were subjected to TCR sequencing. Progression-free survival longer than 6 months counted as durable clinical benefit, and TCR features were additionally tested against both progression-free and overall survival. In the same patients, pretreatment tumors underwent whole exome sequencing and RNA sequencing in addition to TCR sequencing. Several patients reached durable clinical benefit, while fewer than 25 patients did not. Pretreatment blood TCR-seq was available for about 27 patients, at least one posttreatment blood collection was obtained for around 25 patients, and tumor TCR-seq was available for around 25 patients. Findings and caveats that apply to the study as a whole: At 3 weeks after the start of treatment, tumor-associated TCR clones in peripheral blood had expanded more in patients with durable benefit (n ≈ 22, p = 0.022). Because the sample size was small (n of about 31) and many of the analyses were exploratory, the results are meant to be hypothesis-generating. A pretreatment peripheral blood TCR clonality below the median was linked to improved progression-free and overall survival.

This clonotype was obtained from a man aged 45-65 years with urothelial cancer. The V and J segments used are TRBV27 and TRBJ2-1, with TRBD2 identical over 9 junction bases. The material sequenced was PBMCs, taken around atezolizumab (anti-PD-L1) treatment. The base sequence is TGTGCCAGCAGACCGAGTAGCGGGAGCCCTTACAATGAGCAGTTCTTC. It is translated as CASRPSSGSPYNEQFF.